Detailed here is one T cell receptor beta chain. Its antigen is as yet unknown. This entry is derived from a study of T cell repertoires in aging, cancer and after chemotherapy. Turning to the study itself: Patients with glioblastoma brain tumors were sampled before and after temozolomide-based therapy. The whole study produced a dataset of several million TCR reads. Overall study findings and caveats: Median generation probability rose over the chemotherapy interval in each cancer cohort, suggesting rebound thymic output.

The germline V gene has CDR1 DFQATT and CDR2 SNEGSKA (reference sequence). V lost 4 bases, J lost 6 bases, and 10 bases lay in between. This CDR3 contains 12 residues. TCR beta rearrangements were amplified from peripheral blood genomic DNA. TRB rearrangements spanning V, D and J were amplified using mixed TRB-A/B primers. Each CDR3 protein is one row after TCRdb ran MiXCR on the multiplex PCR reads. The sample shows 1,200 or so distinct CDR3 sequences, roughly 28% of them seen only once. The sequencing sample was made of blood. The V gene is TRBV20-1, the J gene TRBJ2-1; D assignment may be TRBD1 or TRBD2 (5 bases each). This TCR derives from a human donor with a solid tumor. CDR3 loop: CSANRDPNEQFF. The CDR3 DNA follows: TGCAGTGCTAACCGGGACCCCAATGAGCAGTTCTTC.